This T cell receptor beta chain originates from a study of shared clonotypes between healthy human individuals. It was CD45RO-negative cells, positively selected for CCR7, that made up naive CD8 cells, with terminally differentiated effector memory CD45RA+ cells excluded. Regarding the study as a whole: Tissue TCR repertoires likely differ from these blood-only repertoires. Non-shared clonotypes showed lower generation probabilities than clonotypes common to all four donors.

Assay execution proceeded at the deep level. Here immunoSEQ multiplex PCR was the method, and the copy in TCRdb shows in-frame clones only, minus some. The sample lists some 2.1 million clones; approximately 95% were seen once. A remark on this clone: What it binds is not known.

The V gene's germline CDR1 is MNHNY and CDR2 SVGAGI (reference sequence). The CDR3 loop spans 14 amino acids. Trimming stripped 5 bases from V and 0 bases from J, with 10 bases between. The sample taken for sequencing was naive CD8+ T cells sorted from blood. This sequence originates from a man younger than 35 in good health. The chain uses TRBV6-6 and TRBJ1-1, with a tentative D call TRBD1 (5 bases). The CDR3 DNA is TGTGCCAGCAGTGCCGACAGTTTGAACACTGAAGCTTTCTTT. Its protein is CASSADSLNTEAFF.